The sequence of this T cell receptor (beta chain) was determined in a study of blood T cells in healthy people across ages. Sample-barcoded 5' priming and a J-beta primer mix drove a second PCR of roughly 7 to 11 cycles. TCRdb analysed the 5' RACE reads with MiXCR anew, one entry per CDR3 protein. This sample has more than 1.4 million distinct CDR3 sequences; around 42% occur once, and the top ten carry approximately 7.9%. This clonotype is a singleton in its sample. V shed 5 bases and J 6 bases; nucleotides not matched to a gene: 13. This CDR3 is 17 amino acids long. Germline V lookup: CDR1 MNHEY, CDR2 SMNVEV (reference sequence).

Sequenced material: blood. The sequence was collected from a woman younger than 30 in good health. The chain links TRBV27 to TRBJ2-3, with TRBD2 matching over 11 bases. CDR3 region: CASSGVRLAGLVDTQYF. Here the CDR3 DNA reads TGTGCCAGCAGTGGGGTCAGACTAGCGGGGCTGGTGGATACGCAGTATTTT.